This T cell receptor beta chain came from a study of blood T cell repertoires in COVID-19. Study-level background: Sites across the United States, Italy and Spain contributed samples from acute and convalescent COVID-19. The cDNA or gDNA used as material had been derived from T cells, B-cell-depleted T cells, or PBMCs.

This CDR3 region has 14 residues. V shed 1 base and J shed 4 bases, with 8 bases lying between them. Germline CDR1 SGDLS, CDR2 YYNGEE. Authors' analysis steps: Nucleated cell number was recorded as an estimate derived from reference gene primer amplification. Sequencing used immunoSEQ multiplex PCR; TCRdb keeps in-frame clones, though not all of them. V, J and clone size reflect that table, while D and trimming were determined from the DNA. The sample holds more than 100,000 clones; approximately 90% are singletons and the top ten take under 4%. This clone was counted a few times. The clonotype comes from a man aged 50 to 60 in a cohort sampled during active COVID-19. The chain employs TRBV9 and TRBJ2-2; D gene unclear. Sequencing input: peripheral blood. The CDR3 region has the DNA TGTGCCAGCAGCGTAAAACATTCCACCGGGGAGCTGTTTTTT. Translating gives CASSVKHSTGELFF.